This T cell receptor beta chain emerged from a study of blood T cell repertoires in COVID-19. In this sample, this clone turned up once. CDR1 and CDR2 (germline): SGHTA, FQGTGA. This CDR3 is built from 16 residues. V lost 5 bases and J lost 6; bases outside the gene matches: 12. Under the authors' procedure: Amplification of reference gene primers was used by the study to estimate nucleated cell counts. Clones were sequenced by immunoSEQ multiplex PCR, and TCRdb holds only the in-frame ones, with some missing. The V and J calls and clone size are taken from that table; D and trimming were inferred from the DNA. The table lists 250,000 to 350,000 clones, around 90% of them singletons.

V and J are TRBV7-3 and TRBJ2-1; 8 positions agree with TRBD1. The receptor comes from a woman under 30 with acute COVID-19. Specimen: PBMCs or T cells enriched from blood (not recorded which). CDR3 region: CASSPHTGTGFNEQFF. DNA for the CDR3: TGTGCCAGCAGCCCCCACACCGGGACAGGCTTCAATGAGCAGTTCTTC.